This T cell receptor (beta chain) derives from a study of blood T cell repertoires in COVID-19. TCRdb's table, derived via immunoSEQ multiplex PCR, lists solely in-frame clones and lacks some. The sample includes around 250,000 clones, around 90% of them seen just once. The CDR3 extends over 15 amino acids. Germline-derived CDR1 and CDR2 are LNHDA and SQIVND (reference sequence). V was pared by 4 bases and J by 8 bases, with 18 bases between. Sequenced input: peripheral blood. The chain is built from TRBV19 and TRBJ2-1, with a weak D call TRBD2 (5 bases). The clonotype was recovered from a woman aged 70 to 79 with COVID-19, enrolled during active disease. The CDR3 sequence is CASSTSALLAHEQFF. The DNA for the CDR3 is TGTGCCAGTAGTACTAGTGCCCTCTTAGCGCATGAGCAGTTCTTC.